Below, one T cell receptor beta chain is given with its context. Per the study methods: Reference gene primers were amplified, and this amplification served to estimate nucleated cell counts. TCRdb's copy holds only in-frame clones and misses some; the assay was immunoSEQ multiplex PCR. From that table come the V and J calls and clone size; the DNA was used to work out D and trimming. The sample consists of 56,000 or so clones, approximately 79% of them appearing once. The sample originates from a study of blood T cell repertoires in COVID-19. Study background: The United States, Italy and Spain were the sources of the acute and convalescent COVID-19 samples. Sources were T cells, B-cell-depleted T cells, or PBMCs; the material itself was cDNA or gDNA.

Trimming cost V 3 bases and J 6 bases; bases outside gene matches: 3. Germline V gene lookup returns CDR1 KGHDR and CDR2 SFDVKD. The CDR3 totals 16 residues. V usage is TRBV24-1 and J usage is TRBJ2-2, with 13 bases identical to TRBD2. Sequenced material: peripheral blood. The sequence came from a woman in her 70s with acute or convalescent COVID-19. CDR3 nucleotides: TGTGCCACCAGTGATACGACTAGCGGGGGGTCCGGGGAGCTGTTTTTT. Amino acid sequence: CATSDTTSGGSGELFF.